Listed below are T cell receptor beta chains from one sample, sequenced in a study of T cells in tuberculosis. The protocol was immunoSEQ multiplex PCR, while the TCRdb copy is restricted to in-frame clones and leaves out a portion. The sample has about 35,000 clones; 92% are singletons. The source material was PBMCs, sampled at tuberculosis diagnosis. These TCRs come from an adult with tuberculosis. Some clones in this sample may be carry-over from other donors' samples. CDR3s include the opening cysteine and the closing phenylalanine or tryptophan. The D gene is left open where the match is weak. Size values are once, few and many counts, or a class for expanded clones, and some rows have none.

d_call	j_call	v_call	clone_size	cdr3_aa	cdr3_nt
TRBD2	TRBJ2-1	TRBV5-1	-	CASSLGLAGGTYNEQFF	TGCGCCAGCAGCTTGGGACTAGCGGGGGGCACCTACAATGAGCAGTTCTTC
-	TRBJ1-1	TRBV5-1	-	CASSLDTGLVGSEAFF	TGCGCCAGCAGCTTGGACACAGGGTTGGTTGGCAGTGAAGCTTTCTTT
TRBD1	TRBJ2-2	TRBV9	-	CASSARGPSTGELFF	TGTGCCAGCAGCGCAAGGGGGCCCTCCACCGGGGAGCTGTTTTTT
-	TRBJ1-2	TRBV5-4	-	CASSLRGGDYGYTF	TGTGCCAGCAGCTTGCGGGGGGGCGACTATGGCTACACCTTC
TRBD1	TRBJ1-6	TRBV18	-	CASSLRDRGGYNSPLHF	TGTGCCAGCTCACTCCGGGACAGGGGAGGATATAATTCACCCCTCCACTTT
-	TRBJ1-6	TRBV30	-	CAWSVRNSQILNSPLHF	TGTGCCTGGAGTGTAAGGAACAGCCAGATTTTAAATTCACCCCTCCACTTT
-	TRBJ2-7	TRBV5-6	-	CASSLQGSYEQYF	TGTGCCAGCAGCTTGCAGGGTTCCTACGAGCAGTACTTC
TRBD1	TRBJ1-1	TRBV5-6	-	CASSLVPSGGTNTEAFF	TGTGCCAGCAGCTTGGTTCCATCAGGGGGGACGAACACTGAAGCTTTCTTT
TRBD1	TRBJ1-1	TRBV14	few	CASSPDRVEAFF	TGTGCCAGCAGCCCTGACAGGGTTGAAGCTTTCTTT
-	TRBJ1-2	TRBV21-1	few	CASKSGDYGYTF	TGTGCCAGCAAATCAGGGGACTATGGCTACACCTTC
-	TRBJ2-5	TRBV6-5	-	CASRTGETQYF	TGTGCCAGCAGAACGGGAGAGACCCAGTACTTC
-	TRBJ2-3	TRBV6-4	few	CASSESLGGSGTDTQYF	TGTGCCAGCAGTGAGAGCTTAGGTGGCTCGGGTACAGATACGCAGTATTTT
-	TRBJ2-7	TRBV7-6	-	CASSPTWGGPSGWYF	TGTGCCAGCAGCCCAACTTGGGGGGGGCCCTCGGGGTGGTACTTC
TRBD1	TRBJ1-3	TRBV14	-	CASSPRTGGHPGNTIYF	TGTGCCAGCAGCCCCCGGACAGGGGGTCATCCTGGAAACACCATATATTTT
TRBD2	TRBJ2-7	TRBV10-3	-	CAISGLSSGGPSRFSYEQYF	TGTGCCATCAGCGGCCTCTCTAGCGGGGGGCCATCACGGTTCTCCTACGAGCAGTACTTC
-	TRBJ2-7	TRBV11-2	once	CASSLDGGNEQYF	TGTGCCAGCAGCTTAGATGGCGGAAACGAGCAGTACTTC
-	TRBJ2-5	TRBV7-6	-	CASSLSRAQETQYF	TGTGCCAGCAGCTTGTCCAGGGCTCAAGAGACCCAGTACTTC
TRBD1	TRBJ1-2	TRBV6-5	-	CASSSGEGAIYGYTF	TGTGCCAGCAGTTCGGGCGAGGGGGCCATCTATGGCTACACCTTC
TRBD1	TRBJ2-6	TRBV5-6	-	CASSPRDRDTGANVLTF	TGTGCCAGCAGCCCCCGGGACAGGGACACTGGGGCCAACGTCCTGACTTTC
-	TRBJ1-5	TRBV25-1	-	CASSERGGNQPQHF	TGTGCCAGCAGTGAAAGGGGTGGCAATCAGCCCCAGCATTTT
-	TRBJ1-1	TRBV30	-	CAWSVMGGWTEAFF	TGTGCCTGGAGTGTAATGGGGGGTTGGACTGAAGCTTTCTTT
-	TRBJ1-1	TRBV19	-	CASSMSVQAVTNTEAFF	TGTGCCAGTAGTATGAGTGTACAGGCTGTCACGAACACTGAAGCTTTCTTT
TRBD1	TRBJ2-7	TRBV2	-	CASSIGTGAYEQYF	TGTGCCAGCAGTATCGGGACAGGGGCGTACGAGCAGTACTTC
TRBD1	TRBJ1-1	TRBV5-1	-	CASRAGQGENTEAFF	TGCGCCAGCAGGGCTGGACAGGGCGAGAACACTGAAGCTTTCTTT
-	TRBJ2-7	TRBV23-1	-	CASSEGQKKEQYF	TGCGCCAGCTCAGAAGGACAGAAGAAGGAGCAGTACTTC
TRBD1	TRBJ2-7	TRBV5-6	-	CASSFEKWGQGINSYEQYF	TGTGCCAGCAGCTTTGAAAAATGGGGACAGGGGATTAACTCCTACGAGCAGTACTTC
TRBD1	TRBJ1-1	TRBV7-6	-	CASSPRGEAGEAFF	TGTGCCAGCAGCCCCAGGGGGGAGGCAGGAGAAGCTTTCTTT
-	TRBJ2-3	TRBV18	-	CASSPNGQGSTDTQYF	TGTGCCAGCTCACCAAACGGGCAGGGAAGCACAGATACGCAGTATTTT
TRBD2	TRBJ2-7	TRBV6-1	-	CASRIVGKAGGEQYF	TGTGCCAGTCGGATTGTTGGGAAAGCGGGGGGGGAGCAGTACTTC
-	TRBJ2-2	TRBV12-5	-	CASGPTGENTGELFF	TGTGCTAGTGGTCCGACCGGGGAGAACACCGGGGAGCTGTTTTTT
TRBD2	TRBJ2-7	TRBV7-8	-	CASSLAQASGGSYEQYF	TGTGCCAGCAGCTTAGCGCAGGCTAGCGGGGGCTCCTACGAGCAGTACTTC
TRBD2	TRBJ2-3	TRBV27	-	CASRTSGGPPDTQYF	TGTGCCAGCAGAACTAGCGGGGGGCCGCCAGATACGCAGTATTTT
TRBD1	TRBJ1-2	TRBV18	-	CASSPSTGGGYTF	TGTGCCAGCTCACCCTCGACAGGGGGAGGCTACACCTTC
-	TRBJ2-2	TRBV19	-	CASIPERNTGELFF	TGTGCCAGTATCCCAGAAAGAAACACCGGGGAGCTGTTTTTT
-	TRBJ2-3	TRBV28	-	CASSSSRVGTDTQYF	TGTGCCAGCAGTTCCTCCAGGGTAGGCACAGATACGCAGTATTTT
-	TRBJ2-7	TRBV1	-	CTSSRGLAVLTYEQYF	TGCACCAGCAGCCGAGGACTAGCGGTTCTTACCTACGAGCAGTACTTC
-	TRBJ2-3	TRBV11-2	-	CASSWLGGASDTQYF	TGTGCCAGCAGTTGGTTAGGGGGGGCCTCAGATACGCAGTATTTT
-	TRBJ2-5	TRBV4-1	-	CASSPPQGFQETQYF	TGCGCCAGCAGCCCACCCCAGGGATTCCAAGAGACCCAGTACTTC
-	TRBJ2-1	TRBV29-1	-	CSWGTNNEQFF	TGCAGCTGGGGGACAAACAATGAGCAGTTCTTC
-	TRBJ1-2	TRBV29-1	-	CSVAASTLNGYTF	TGCAGCGTTGCGGCCTCTACACTAAATGGCTACACCTTC
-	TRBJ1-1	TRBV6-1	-	CASRYDTEAFF	TGTGCCAGCCGCTATGACACTGAAGCTTTCTTT
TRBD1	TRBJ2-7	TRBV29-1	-	CSVVEHRGPYEQYF	TGCAGCGTTGTGGAGCACAGGGGTCCCTACGAGCAGTACTTC
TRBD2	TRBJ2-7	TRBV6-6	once	CASGAGDYEQYF	TGTGCCTCCGGAGCGGGGGACTACGAGCAGTACTTC
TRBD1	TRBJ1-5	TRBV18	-	CASSPGTANQPQHF	TGTGCCAGCTCACCAGGGACAGCAAATCAGCCCCAGCATTTT
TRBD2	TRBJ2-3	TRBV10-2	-	CASRAGGPVDTQYF	TGCGCCAGCAGAGCGGGGGGCCCCGTAGATACGCAGTATTTT
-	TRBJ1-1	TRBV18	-	CASSSMGETEAFF	TGTGCCAGCTCATCGATGGGAGAGACTGAAGCTTTCTTT
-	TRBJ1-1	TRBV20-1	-	CSAFRTEAFF	TGCAGTGCCTTTCGGACTGAAGCTTTCTTT
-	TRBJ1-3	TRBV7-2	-	CASTPGGPGNTIYF	TGTGCCAGCACCCCGGGGGGGCCTGGAAACACCATATATTTT
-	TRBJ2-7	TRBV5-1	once	CASSQGSMDILYEQYF	TGCGCCAGCAGCCAAGGTTCCATGGACATTCTCTACGAGCAGTACTTC
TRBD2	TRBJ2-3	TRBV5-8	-	CASMEGLVNTDTQYF	TGTGCCAGCATGGAGGGACTAGTTAATACAGATACGCAGTATTTT
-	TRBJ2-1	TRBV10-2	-	CASSQDSTYNEQFF	TGCGCCAGCAGTCAAGACAGTACCTACAATGAGCAGTTCTTC